Given below is one TCR beta chain in context. The data are from a study of technical replicates of blood from several donors. Trimming left V 6 bases short and J 10 bases short, with 28 bases between. Germline CDR1 and CDR2: MDHEN and SYDVKM. The CDR3 spans 17 residues. The assay was immunoSEQ multiplex PCR, and TCRdb's table has in-frame clones only and misses some. The table lists 73,000 or so clones, 75% to 95% of them singletons. The receptor was derived from a human donor in good health. Sample: T cells isolated from PBMCs. V gene TRBV28 combines with J gene TRBJ2-1; perhaps TRBD1 as D (6 bases). The DNA of the CDR3 is TGTGCCAGCAGCAGTATAAGACAGGCCATCGTTACGAGGGAGCAGTTCTTC. This gives the protein CASSSIRQAIVTREQFF.